This record covers a single T cell receptor beta chain. Its antigen is as yet unknown. Generated by immunoSEQ multiplex PCR, the TCRdb table keeps only in-frame clones and is missing some. The table lists more than 100,000 clones, roughly 91% of them singletons. Trimming took 0 bases from V and 12 from J, leaving 9 bases between them. Germline assignment: CDR1 DFQATT and CDR2 SNEGSKA (reference sequence). This CDR3 is built from 10 residues. These data are taken from a study of T cell responses to AZD1222 COVID-19 vaccine. Study-level findings and limits: Vaccine-related CD4 TCRs covered spike, predominating at 160-218 and 743-854. Sampling that yielded the repertoires occurred only after the peak T cell response. Clonal diversity was possibly underestimated, and the donors were mostly white British, with more females. Of the AZD1222 recipients, only 5 to 7 were seropositive at baseline.

Sequencing was performed on peripheral blood, taken on day 0 of AZD1222 vaccination. V is TRBV20-1 and J is TRBJ2-7, with unresolved D. This TCR was sampled from an adult in good health. CDR3 residues: CSARDDFLYF. In DNA form, the CDR3 reads TGCAGTGCTAGAGATGACTTCCTGTACTTC.